This TCR beta chain is drawn from a study of blood T cell repertoires in COVID-19. Study-wide context: From T cells, B-cell-depleted T cells, or PBMCs came the material, which was cDNA or gDNA.

Original processing methods: Amplifying reference gene primers gave estimates of nucleated cell counts. The protocol was immunoSEQ multiplex PCR, while the TCRdb copy is restricted to in-frame clones and leaves out a portion. V and J calls and clone size are copied from that table; D and trimming were computed from the DNA. The sample holds a few hundred thousand clones; nearly 90% are singletons and the top ten take 2.1%. This CDR3 contains 19 residues. CDR1 is LGHNA and CDR2 is YNFKEQ in the germline V gene. Unmatched junction bases numbered 12, after V lost 0 bases and J lost 2 bases. The V gene is TRBV4-2, the J gene TRBJ2-1, with TRBD1 matching 8 bases. The source is an older woman with COVID-19, enrolled during active disease. Sequencing was performed on peripheral blood. CDR3 sequence: CASSQDLGQGVSTYNEQFF. The CDR3 bases are TGTGCCAGCAGCCAAGATTTAGGACAGGGCGTATCTACCTACAATGAGCAGTTCTTC.